This T cell receptor (beta chain) was observed in a study of blood T cell repertoires in COVID-19. The table came from immunoSEQ multiplex PCR; TCRdb's copy has only in-frame clones and leaves some out. This table has some 300,000 clones, around 90% appearing once. The V and J ends lost 1 base and 6 bases respectively, with 10 bases between them. This CDR3 has 14 amino acids. The germline gives CDR1 SEHNR, CDR2 FQNEAQ (reference sequence). The sequence was obtained from a woman in her forties or fifties with COVID-19, enrolled during active disease. The chain couples TRBV7-9 to TRBJ2-1, with D possibly matching TRBD1 (6 bases). The specimen sequenced was peripheral blood. The CDR3 bases are TGTGCCAGCAGCTTAGAGCAAGGGGGCAATGAGCAGTTCTTC. This encodes CASSLEQGGNEQFF.